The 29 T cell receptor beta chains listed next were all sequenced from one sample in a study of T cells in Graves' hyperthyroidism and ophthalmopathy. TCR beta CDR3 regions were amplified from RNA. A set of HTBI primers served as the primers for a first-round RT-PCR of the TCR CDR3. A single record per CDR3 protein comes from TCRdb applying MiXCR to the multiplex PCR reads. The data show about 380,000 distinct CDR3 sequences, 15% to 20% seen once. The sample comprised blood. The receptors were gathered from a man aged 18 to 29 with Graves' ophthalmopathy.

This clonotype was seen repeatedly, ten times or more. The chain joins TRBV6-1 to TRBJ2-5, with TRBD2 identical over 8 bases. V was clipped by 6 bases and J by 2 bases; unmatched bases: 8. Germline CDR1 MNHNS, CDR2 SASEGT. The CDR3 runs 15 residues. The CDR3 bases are TGTGCCAGCAGCCGCCCGGCGGGGGGACAAGAGACCCAGTACTTC. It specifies CASSRPAGGQETQYF.

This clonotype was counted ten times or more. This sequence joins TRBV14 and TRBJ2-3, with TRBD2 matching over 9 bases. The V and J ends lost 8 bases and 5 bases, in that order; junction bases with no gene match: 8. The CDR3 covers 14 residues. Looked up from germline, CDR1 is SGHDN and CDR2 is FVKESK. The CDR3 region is CASSAGGAGDTQYF. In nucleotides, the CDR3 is TGTGCCAGCTCGGCGGGGGGGGCCGGAGATACGCAGTATTTT.

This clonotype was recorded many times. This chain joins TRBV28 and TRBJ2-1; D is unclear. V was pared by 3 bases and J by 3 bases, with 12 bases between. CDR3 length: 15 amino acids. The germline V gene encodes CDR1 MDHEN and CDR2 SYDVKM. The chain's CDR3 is CASSLYRSGYNEQFF. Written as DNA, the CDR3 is TGTGCCAGCAGTTTGTATAGGTCGGGCTACAATGAGCAGTTCTTC.

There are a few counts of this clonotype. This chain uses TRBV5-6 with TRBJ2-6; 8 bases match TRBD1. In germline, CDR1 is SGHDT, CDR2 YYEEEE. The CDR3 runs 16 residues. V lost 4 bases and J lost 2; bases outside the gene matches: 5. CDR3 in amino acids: CASSTWTGTGANVLTF. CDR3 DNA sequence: TGTGCCAGCAGCACCTGGACAGGGACTGGGGCCAACGTCCTGACTTTC.

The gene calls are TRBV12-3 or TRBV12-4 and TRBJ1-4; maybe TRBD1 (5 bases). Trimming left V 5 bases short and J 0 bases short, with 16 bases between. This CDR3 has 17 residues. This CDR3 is CASSLWDPAATNEKLFF. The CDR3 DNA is TGTGCCAGCAGTCTCTGGGACCCAGCTGCAACTAATGAAAAACTGTTTTTT.

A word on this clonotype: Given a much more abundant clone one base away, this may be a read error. CDR3 coding DNA: TGTGCCAGCAGCCAAGGCGAAGGGCCGGATTCACCCCTCCACTTT. It is translated as CASSQGEGPDSPLHF. The chain recombines TRBV3-1 with TRBJ1-6; D not resolved. V dropped 1 base and J dropped 8 bases, with 12 bases sitting between them. The CDR3 covers 15 residues. The germline V gene encodes CDR1 LGHDT and CDR2 YNNKEL (reference sequence).

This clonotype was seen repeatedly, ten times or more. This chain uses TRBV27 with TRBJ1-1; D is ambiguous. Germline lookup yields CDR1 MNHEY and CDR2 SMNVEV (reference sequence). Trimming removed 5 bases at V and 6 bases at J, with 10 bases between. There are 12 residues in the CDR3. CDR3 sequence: CASSRPGSEAFF. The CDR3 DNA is TGTGCCAGCAGTCGCCCAGGATCTGAAGCTTTCTTT.

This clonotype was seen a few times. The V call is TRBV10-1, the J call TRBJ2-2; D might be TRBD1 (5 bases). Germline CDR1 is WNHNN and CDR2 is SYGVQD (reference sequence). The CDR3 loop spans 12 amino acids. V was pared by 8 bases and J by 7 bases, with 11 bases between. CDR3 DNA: TGCGCCAGCCAGACAGTAAACGGGGAGCTGTTTTTT. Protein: CASQTVNGELFF.

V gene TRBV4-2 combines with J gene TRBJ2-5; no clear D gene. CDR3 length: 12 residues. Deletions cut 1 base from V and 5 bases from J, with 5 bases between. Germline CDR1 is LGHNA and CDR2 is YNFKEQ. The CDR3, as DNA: TGTGCCAGCAGCCAAGCGGGTGAGACCCAGTACTTC. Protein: CASSQAGETQYF.

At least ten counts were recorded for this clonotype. The CDR3, as DNA: TGTGCCAGCAGGAACTTGGGGACAGAAGAAGGTGAGCAGTTCTTC. Protein product: CASRNLGTEEGEQFF. The gene calls are TRBV7-9 and TRBJ2-1; 7 bases are a match to TRBD1. The V gene end was trimmed by 6 bases and the J gene end by 9 bases; junction bases not matched to a gene: 14. The CDR3 sequence is 15 residues long. The V gene's germline CDR1 is SEHNR and CDR2 FQNEAQ (reference sequence).

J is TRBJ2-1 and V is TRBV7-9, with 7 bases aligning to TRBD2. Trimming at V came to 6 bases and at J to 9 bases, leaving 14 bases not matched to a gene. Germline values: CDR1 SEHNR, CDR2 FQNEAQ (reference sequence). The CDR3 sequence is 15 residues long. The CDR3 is CASSRDSSGVREQFF. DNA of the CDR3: TGTGCCAGCAGTCGGGACTCTAGCGGAGTACGTGAGCAGTTCTTC.

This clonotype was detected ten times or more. The CDR3 DNA reads as TGTGCCAGCAGCCATAATCAGGGTTCTGGAAACACCATATATTTT. This sequence encodes CASSHNQGSGNTIYF. The genes are TRBV11-2 and TRBJ1-3, with D possibly being TRBD1 (5 bases). The V end was cut by 5 bases, the J end by 1 base, with 12 bases between. In germline, CDR1 is SGHAT, CDR2 FQNNGV. This CDR3 region has 15 residues.

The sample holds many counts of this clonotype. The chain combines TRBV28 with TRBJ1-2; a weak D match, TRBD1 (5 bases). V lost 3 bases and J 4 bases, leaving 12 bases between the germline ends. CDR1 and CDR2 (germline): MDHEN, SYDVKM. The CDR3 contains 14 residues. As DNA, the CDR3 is TGTGCCAGCAGTTTGAGAGGGGCGGGCTATGGCTACACCTTC. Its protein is CASSLRGAGYGYTF.

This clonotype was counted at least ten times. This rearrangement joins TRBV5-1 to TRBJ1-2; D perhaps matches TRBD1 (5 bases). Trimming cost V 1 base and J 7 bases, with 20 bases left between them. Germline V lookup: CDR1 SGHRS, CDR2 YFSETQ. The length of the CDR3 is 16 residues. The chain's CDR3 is CASSLNGGSPRSGYTF. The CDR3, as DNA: TGCGCCAGCAGCTTGAACGGGGGGAGTCCCAGAAGTGGCTACACCTTC.

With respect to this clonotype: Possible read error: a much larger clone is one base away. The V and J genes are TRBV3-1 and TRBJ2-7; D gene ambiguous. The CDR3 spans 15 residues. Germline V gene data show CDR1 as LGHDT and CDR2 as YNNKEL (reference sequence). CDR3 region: CVSSRYRDPSYEQYF. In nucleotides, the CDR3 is TGTGTCAGCAGCCGCTACAGAGACCCCTCCTACGAGCAGTACTTC.

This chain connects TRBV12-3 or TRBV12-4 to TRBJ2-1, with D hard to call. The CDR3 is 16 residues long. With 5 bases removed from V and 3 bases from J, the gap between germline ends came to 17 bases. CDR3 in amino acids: CASSPLPHTIYNEQFF. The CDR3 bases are TGTGCCAGCAGTCCCCTTCCTCACACCATCTACAATGAGCAGTTCTTC.

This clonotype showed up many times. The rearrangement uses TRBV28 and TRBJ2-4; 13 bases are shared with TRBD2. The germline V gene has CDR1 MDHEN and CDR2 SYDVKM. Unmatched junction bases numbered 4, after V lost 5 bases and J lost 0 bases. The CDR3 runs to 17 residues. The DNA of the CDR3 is TGTGCCAGCAGTGCCGGGACTAGCGGGGTAGCCAAAAACATTCAGTACTTC. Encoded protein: CASSAGTSGVAKNIQYF.

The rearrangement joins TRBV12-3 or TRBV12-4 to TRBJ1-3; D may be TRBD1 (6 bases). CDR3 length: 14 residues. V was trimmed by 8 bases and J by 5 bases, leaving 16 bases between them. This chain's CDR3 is CASGEGGGRNTIYF. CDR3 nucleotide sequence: TGTGCCAGCGGCGAGGGAGGGGGTCGAAACACCATATATTTT.

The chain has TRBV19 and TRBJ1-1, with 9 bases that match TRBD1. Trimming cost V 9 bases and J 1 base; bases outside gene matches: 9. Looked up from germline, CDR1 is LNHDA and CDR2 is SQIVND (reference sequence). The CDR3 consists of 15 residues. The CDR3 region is CARPRSDRGNTEAFF. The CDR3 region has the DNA TGTGCCAGACCCCGGTCGGACAGGGGGAACACTGAAGCTTTCTTT.

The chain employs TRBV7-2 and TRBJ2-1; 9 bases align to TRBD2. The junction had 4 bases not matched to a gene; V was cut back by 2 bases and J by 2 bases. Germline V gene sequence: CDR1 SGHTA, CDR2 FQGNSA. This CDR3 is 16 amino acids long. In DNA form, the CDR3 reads TGTGCCAGCAGCTTAAGGGCGGGGGGGCCCTACAATGAGCAGTTCTTC. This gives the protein CASSLRAGGPYNEQFF.

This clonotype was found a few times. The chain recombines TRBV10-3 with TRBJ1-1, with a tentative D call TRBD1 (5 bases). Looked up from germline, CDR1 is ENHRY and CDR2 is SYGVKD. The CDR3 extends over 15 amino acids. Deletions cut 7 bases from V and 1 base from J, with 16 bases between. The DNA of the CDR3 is TGTGCCATCACAGACCCTGGGGGTCCGAACACTGAAGCTTTCTTT. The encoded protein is CAITDPGGPNTEAFF.

CDR3: CASSIANSYNEQFF. CDR3 in DNA: TGTGCCAGTAGTATAGCTAACTCCTACAATGAGCAGTTCTTC. The chain combines TRBV19 with TRBJ2-1; D gene unclear. The CDR3 is 14 residues long. The germline CDR1 and CDR2 sequences are LNHDA and SQIVND (reference sequence). V dropped 1 base and J dropped 0 bases, with 4 bases sitting between them.

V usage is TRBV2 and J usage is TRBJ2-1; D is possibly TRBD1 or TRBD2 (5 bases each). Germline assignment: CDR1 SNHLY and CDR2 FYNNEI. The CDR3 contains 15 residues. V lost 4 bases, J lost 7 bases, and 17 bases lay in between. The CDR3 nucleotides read TGTGCCAGCAGTGCCTGGGACGACCTTGGGAATGAGCAGTTCTTC. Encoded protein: CASSAWDDLGNEQFF. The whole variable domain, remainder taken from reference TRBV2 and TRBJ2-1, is EPEVTQTPSHQVTQMGQEVILRCVPISNHLYFYWYRQILGQKVEFLVSFYNNEISEKSEIFDDQFSVERPDGSNFTLKIRSTKLEDSAMYFCASSAWDDLGNEQFFGPGTRLTVL.

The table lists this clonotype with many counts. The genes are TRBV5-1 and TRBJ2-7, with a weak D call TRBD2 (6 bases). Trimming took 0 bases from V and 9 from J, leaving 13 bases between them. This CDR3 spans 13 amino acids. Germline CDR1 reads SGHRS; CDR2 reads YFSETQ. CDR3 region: CASSLAGLPRQYF. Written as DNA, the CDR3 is TGCGCCAGCAGCTTGGCGGGACTCCCCCGGCAGTACTTC.

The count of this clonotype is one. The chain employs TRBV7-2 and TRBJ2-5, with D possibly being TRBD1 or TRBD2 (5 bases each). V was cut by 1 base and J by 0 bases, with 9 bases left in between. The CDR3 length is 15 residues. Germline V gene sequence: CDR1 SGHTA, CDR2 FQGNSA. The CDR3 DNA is TGTGCCAGCAGCTTAGATCCGGGACACCAAGAGACCCAGTACTTC. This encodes CASSLDPGHQETQYF.

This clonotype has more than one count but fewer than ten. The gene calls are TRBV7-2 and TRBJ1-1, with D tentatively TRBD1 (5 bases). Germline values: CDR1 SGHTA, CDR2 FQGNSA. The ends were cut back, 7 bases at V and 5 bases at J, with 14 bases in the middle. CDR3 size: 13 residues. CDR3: CASTLTGRTEAFF. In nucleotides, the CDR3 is TGTGCCAGCACCCTTACAGGACGGACTGAAGCTTTCTTT. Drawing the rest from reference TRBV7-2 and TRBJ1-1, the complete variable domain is GAGVSQSPSNKVTEKGKDVELRCDPISGHTALYWYRQSLGQGLEFLIYFQGNSAPDKSGLPSDRFSAERTGGSVSTLTIQRTQQEDSAVYLCASTLTGRTEAFFGQGTRLTVV.

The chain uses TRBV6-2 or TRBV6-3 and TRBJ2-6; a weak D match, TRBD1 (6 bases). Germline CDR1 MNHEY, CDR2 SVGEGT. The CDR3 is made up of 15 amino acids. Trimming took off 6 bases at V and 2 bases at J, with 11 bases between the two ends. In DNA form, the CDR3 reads TGTGCCAGCAGGACAGGAATCGCTGGGGCCAACGTCCTGACTTTC. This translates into CASRTGIAGANVLTF.

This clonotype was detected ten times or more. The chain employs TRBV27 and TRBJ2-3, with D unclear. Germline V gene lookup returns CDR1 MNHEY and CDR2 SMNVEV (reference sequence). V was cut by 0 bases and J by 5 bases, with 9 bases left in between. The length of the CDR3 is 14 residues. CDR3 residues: CASSLSSPLDTQYF. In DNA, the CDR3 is TGTGCCAGCAGTTTATCGAGCCCACTAGATACGCAGTATTTT.

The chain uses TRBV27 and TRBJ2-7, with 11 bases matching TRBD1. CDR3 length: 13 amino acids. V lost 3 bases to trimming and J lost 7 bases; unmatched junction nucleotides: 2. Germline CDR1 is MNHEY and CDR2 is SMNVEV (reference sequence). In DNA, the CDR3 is TGTGCCAGCAGTTTGGACAGGGGGCGGGAGCAGTACTTC. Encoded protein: CASSLDRGREQYF.